Below, one T cell receptor beta chain is given with its context. Its antigen is currently unknown. Trimming stripped 1 base from V and 0 bases from J, with 10 bases between. Germline CDR1 DFQATT, CDR2 SNEGSKA (reference sequence). The length of the CDR3 is 16 residues. A J-beta primer mix and a sample-barcoded 5' primer were used in a second PCR of roughly 6 to 12 cycles. All samples yielded 3 million or more CDR3-containing paired-end reads. TCRdb called the 5' RACE reads again in MiXCR, with one record for every CDR3 protein. This table holds roughly 1.5 million distinct CDR3 sequences, around 40% found once. The sample is drawn from a study of blood T cells in healthy people across ages. Donors ranged from about 6 to 95 years old and were healthy Caucasians in Russia. Study-level points and caveats: Strong correlation was found linking TCR beta diversity to naive T cell percentage. Both naive CD4+ cell counts and diversity were greater in long-lived donors than in aged donors.

The sample was blood. This receptor was taken from a woman aged 18-29 years in good health. J is TRBJ2-6 and V is TRBV20-1, with D unresolved. The CDR3 protein is CSARAPPDSGANVLTF. The CDR3 DNA is TGCAGTGCTAGAGCCCCGCCGGACTCTGGGGCCAACGTCCTGACTTTC.